Listed here is a single T cell receptor (beta chain). These data originate in a study of blood T cell repertoires in COVID-19. About the study: Samples representing acute and convalescent COVID-19 were sourced from the United States, Italy and Spain. Nucleic acid was either cDNA or gDNA, and it came from T cells, B-cell-depleted T cells, or PBMCs.

CDR1 SGHAT and CDR2 FQNNGV come from the germline V gene. The V and J ends lost 5 bases and 4 bases respectively, with 18 bases between them. The CDR3 length is 16 residues. Enrollment of patients from Seattle took place during active infection, with longitudinal follow-up. As handled by the study authors: By means of reference gene primer amplification, nucleated cell counts were estimated. Only in-frame clones appear in the TCRdb table, and some are missing; sequencing was by immunoSEQ multiplex PCR. The DNA gave D and trimming, while V, J and clone size come from that table. The sample lists 450,000 or so clones; around nine tenths were seen once.

The receptor comes from a man aged 18-30 years with COVID-19, enrolled during active disease. This chain links TRBV11-2 with TRBJ1-3, with TRBD1 as a possible D gene (6 bases). Sequenced material: peripheral blood. CDR3 sequence reads: CASSRSRGAGGNTIYF. CDR3 nucleotides: TGTGCCAGCAGCCGTTCGCGGGGGGCAGGAGGAAACACCATATATTTT.